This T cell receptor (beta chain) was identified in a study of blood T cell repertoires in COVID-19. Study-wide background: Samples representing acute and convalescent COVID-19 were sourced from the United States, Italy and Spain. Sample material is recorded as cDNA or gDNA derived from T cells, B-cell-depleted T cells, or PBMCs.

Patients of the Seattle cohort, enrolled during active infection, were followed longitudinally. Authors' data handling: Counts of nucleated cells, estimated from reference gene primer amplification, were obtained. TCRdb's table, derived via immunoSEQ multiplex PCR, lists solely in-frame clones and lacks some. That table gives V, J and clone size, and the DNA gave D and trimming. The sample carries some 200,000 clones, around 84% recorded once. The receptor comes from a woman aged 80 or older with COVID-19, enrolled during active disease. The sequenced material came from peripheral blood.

The CDR3 spells CASSPGGSDYGYTF. The DNA for the CDR3 is TGTGCCAGCAGTCCAGGGGGCAGTGACTATGGCTACACCTTC. The rearrangement uses TRBV6-5 and TRBJ1-2, with 8 bases lining up with TRBD1. Unmatched junction bases numbered 5, after V lost 5 bases and J lost 3 bases. Per the germline V gene, CDR1 is MNHEY and CDR2 is SVGAGI. The CDR3 loop spans 14 amino acids.